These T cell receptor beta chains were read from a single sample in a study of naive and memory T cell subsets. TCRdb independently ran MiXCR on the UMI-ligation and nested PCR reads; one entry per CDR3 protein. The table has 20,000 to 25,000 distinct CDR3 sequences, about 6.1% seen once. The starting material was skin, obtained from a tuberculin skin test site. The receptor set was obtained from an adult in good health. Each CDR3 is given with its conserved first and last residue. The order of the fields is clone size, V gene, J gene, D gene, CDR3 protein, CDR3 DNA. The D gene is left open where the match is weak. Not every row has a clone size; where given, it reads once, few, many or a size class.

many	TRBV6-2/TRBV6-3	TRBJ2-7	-	CASSYNPASYEQYF	TGTGCCAGCAGTTATAATCCAGCCTCCTACGAGCAGTACTTC
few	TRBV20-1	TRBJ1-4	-	CSARIGSEKLFF	TGCAGTGCTAGGATCGGGAGTGAAAAACTGTTTTTT
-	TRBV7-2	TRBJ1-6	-	CASSSGTYAINSPLHF	TGTGCCAGCAGCTCAGGGACTTATGCAATTAATTCACCCCTCCACTTT
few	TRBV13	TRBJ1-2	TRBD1	CASSPGTGPMGYTF	TGTGCCAGCAGCCCCGGGACAGGGCCTATGGGCTACACCTTC
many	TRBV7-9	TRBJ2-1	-	CASSLGDNEQFF	TGTGCCAGCAGCTTGGGAGACAATGAGCAGTTCTTC
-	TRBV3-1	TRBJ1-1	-	CASTYRGNTEAFF	TGTGCCAGCACTTACAGAGGGAACACTGAAGCTTTCTTT
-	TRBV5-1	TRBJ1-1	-	CASSLAAGRTEAFF	TGCGCCAGCAGCTTGGCCGCAGGTCGTACTGAAGCTTTCTTT
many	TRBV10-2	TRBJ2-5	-	CASRPWGDYQETQYF	TGCGCCAGCAGACCATGGGGGGACTACCAAGAGACCCAGTACTTC
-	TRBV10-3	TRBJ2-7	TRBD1	CAIGDRSEQYF	TGTGCCATCGGGGACAGATCCGAGCAGTACTTC
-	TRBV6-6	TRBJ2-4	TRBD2	CASSYRGSENIQYF	TGTGCCAGCAGTTACCGCGGGAGCGAGAACATTCAGTACTTC
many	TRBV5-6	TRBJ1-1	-	CASSLAGGNTEAFF	TGTGCCAGCAGCTTGGCGGGCGGGAACACTGAAGCTTTCTTT
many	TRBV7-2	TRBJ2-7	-	CASSPRVRPSASYEQYF	TGTGCCAGCAGCCCGAGGGTTCGGCCGTCGGCTTCCTACGAGCAGTACTTC
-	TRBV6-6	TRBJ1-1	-	CASSYRGDMNTEAFF	TGTGCCAGCAGTTACAGAGGGGACATGAACACTGAAGCTTTCTTT
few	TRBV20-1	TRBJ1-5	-	CSARSGQPQHF	TGCAGTGCTCGGTCGGGTCAGCCCCAGCATTTT
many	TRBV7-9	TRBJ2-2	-	CASSLGGTGELFF	TGTGCCAGCAGCTTAGGCGGGACCGGGGAGCTGTTTTTT
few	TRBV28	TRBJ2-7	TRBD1	CASSLFGTGPYEQYF	TGTGCCAGCAGTTTATTTGGGACAGGCCCCTACGAGCAGTACTTC
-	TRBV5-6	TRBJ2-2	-	CASSLRPRNTGELFF	TGTGCCAGCAGCTTGAGGCCCCGGAACACCGGGGAGCTGTTTTTT
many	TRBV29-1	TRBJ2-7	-	CSVGPSSDPYEQYF	TGCAGCGTAGGACCTAGCTCCGATCCCTACGAGCAGTACTTC
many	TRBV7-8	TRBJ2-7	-	CASRGTHEQYF	TGTGCCAGCAGGGGGACCCACGAGCAGTACTTC
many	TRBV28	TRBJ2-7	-	CASSPGHLYEQYF	TGTGCCAGCAGCCCGGGACACCTCTACGAGCAGTACTTC
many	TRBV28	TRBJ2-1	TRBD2	CASSSRGGPTDNEQFF	TGTGCCAGCAGTTCTCGGGGGGGTCCTACGGACAATGAGCAGTTCTTC
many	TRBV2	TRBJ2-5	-	CASSDEVYPQETQYF	TGTGCCAGCAGTGACGAGGTCTATCCTCAAGAGACCCAGTACTTC
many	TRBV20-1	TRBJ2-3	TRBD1	CSARAHGQGSDTQYF	TGCAGTGCTAGAGCCCATGGACAGGGCTCAGATACGCAGTATTTT
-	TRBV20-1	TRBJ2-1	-	CSARSRLGYNEQFF	TGCAGTGCTAGATCCCGGCTGGGGTACAATGAGCAGTTCTTC
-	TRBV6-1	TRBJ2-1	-	CASSEEDSVGEQFF	TGTGCCAGCAGTGAAGAGGATTCCGTAGGGGAGCAGTTCTTC
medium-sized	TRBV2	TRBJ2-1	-	CASSPANEQFF	TGTGCCAGCAGCCCAGCCAATGAGCAGTTCTTC
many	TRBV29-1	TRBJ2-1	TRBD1	CSAMDRALSSYNEQFF	TGCAGCGCCATGGACAGGGCGCTCAGCTCCTACAATGAGCAGTTCTTC
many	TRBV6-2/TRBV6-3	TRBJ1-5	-	CASSKRADNQPQHF	TGTGCCAGCAGTAAGAGGGCTGACAATCAGCCCCAGCATTTT
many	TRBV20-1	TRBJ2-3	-	CSARESSDTQYF	TGCAGTGCTAGAGAATCGTCAGATACGCAGTATTTT
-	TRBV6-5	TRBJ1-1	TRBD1	CASSESDRPNTEAFF	TGTGCCAGCAGTGAATCGGACAGGCCGAACACTGAAGCTTTCTTT
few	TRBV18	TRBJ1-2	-	CASSPRQAFYGYTF	TGTGCCAGCTCACCCAGACAGGCCTTCTATGGCTACACCTTC